This is a list of T cell receptor beta chains from one sample in a study of blood T cells in healthy people across ages. TCRdb recomputed calls from the 5' RACE reads with MiXCR, one row per CDR3 protein. The sample carries over 1,300,000 distinct CDR3 sequences, 45% to 70% recorded once. Source material: blood. Receptors originate from a man between 18 and 29 years old in good health. Each CDR3 is given with its conserved first and last residue. D genes are given only for firm matches. The listing skips clone size in some rows; elsewhere it reads once, few, many or a size class.

V: TRBV29-1
length: 12
J: TRBJ1-2
size: -
D: -
CDR3: CSVEAGDPGYTF
DNA: TGCAGCGTTGAAGCAGGGGACCCTGGCTACACCTTC

V: TRBV29-1
length: 12
J: TRBJ2-3
size: -
D: -
CDR3: CSVSQNTDTQYF
DNA: TGCAGCGTTTCACAGAACACAGATACGCAGTATTTT

V: TRBV12-3/TRBV12-4
length: 14
J: TRBJ2-1
size: -
D: -
CDR3: CASNGPVAYNEQFF
DNA: TGTGCCAGCAATGGGCCTGTGGCCTACAATGAGCAGTTCTTC

V: TRBV3-1
length: 15
J: TRBJ2-7
size: -
D: -
CDR3: CASSQGRVPFYEQYF
DNA: TGTGCCAGCAGCCAGGGGCGCGTCCCTTTCTACGAGCAGTACTTC

V: TRBV6-1
length: 14
J: TRBJ1-1
size: once
D: -
CDR3: CASSGHVGNTEAFF
DNA: TGTGCCAGCAGTGGACACGTCGGGAACACTGAAGCTTTCTTT

V: TRBV14
length: 13
J: TRBJ1-4
size: -
D: -
CDR3: CASSQVPREKLFF
DNA: TGTGCCAGCAGCCAAGTCCCTAGAGAAAAACTGTTTTTT

V: TRBV6-6
length: 14
J: TRBJ2-7
size: -
D: -
CDR3: CASSSALGGYEQYF
DNA: TGTGCCAGCAGTTCTGCCCTCGGGGGCTACGAGCAGTACTTC

V: TRBV7-2
length: 19
J: TRBJ2-7
size: once
D: -
CDR3: CASSSRTNTGLEPKTFSTF
DNA: TGTGCCAGCAGCTCGAGGACAAATACGGGGCTAGAGCCAAAAACATTCAGTACTTTC

V: TRBV2
length: 15
J: TRBJ2-4
size: few
D: -
CDR3: CASSEVGLAKNIQYF
DNA: TGTGCCAGCAGTGAAGTCGGGTTAGCCAAAAACATTCAGTACTTC

V: TRBV20-1
length: 13
J: TRBJ2-5
size: -
D: -
CDR3: CSASGQLLETQYF
DNA: TGCAGTGCTAGCGGGCAGCTCTTAGAGACCCAGTACTTC

V: TRBV7-2
length: 15
J: TRBJ2-1
size: -
D: TRBD2
CDR3: CASSRLGTSENEQFF
DNA: TGTGCCAGCAGCCGGCTGGGGACTAGCGAGAATGAGCAGTTCTTC

V: TRBV9
length: 15
J: TRBJ1-6
size: -
D: TRBD1
CDR3: CASSGRQGITSPLHF
DNA: TGTGCCAGCAGCGGAAGACAGGGTATTACTTCACCCCTCCACTTT